Following are 30 T cell receptor beta chains from one sample sequenced in a study of blood T cell repertoires in COVID-19. Profiled with immunoSEQ multiplex PCR; TCRdb holds only in-frame clones, not every one. The table includes 410,000 or so clones, 75% to 90% detected once. What was sequenced was peripheral blood. Receptors were obtained from a woman in her thirties or forties with COVID-19, enrolled during active disease.

This clone was counted once. The chain carries TRBV7-8 and TRBJ2-7; 15 bases are a match to TRBD2. Germline V gene data show CDR1 as SGHVS and CDR2 as FQNEAQ. The V segment lost 5 bases and the J segment 7 bases; nucleotides outside the gene matches: 6. The CDR3 is 15 amino acids. The CDR3 region has the DNA TGTGCCAGCAGCGACGGACTAGCGGGAGGGCTAGAGCAGTACTTC. It specifies CASSDGLAGGLEQYF.

This chain joins TRBV4-1 and TRBJ2-7, with TRBD2 matching over 7 bases. CDR3 length: 13 residues. CDR1 MGHRA and CDR2 YSYEKL come from the germline V gene. Losses at the gene ends were 6 bases for V and 3 bases for J; bases not matched to a gene: 5. CDR3 protein: CASSGGSVYEQYF. As DNA, the CDR3 is TGCGCCAGCAGTGGCGGGAGTGTCTACGAGCAGTACTTC.

This sequence joins TRBV24-1 and TRBJ1-5, with 8 bases aligning to TRBD1. Germline V CDR1 and CDR2: KGHDR, SFDVKD. The V and J ends lost 2 bases and 1 base, in that order; junction bases with no gene match: 15. The CDR3 contains 20 residues. CDR3 in DNA: TGTGCCACCAGTGATTCGAGACAGGGGTCCCCACTTAGAAGCAATCAGCCCCAGCATTTT. It specifies CATSDSRQGSPLRSNQPQHF.

CDR3 bases: TGCGCCAGCAGCTTGGCCACAGGGAGGGACACTGAAGCTTTCTTT. Amino acid sequence: CASSLATGRDTEAFF. The V gene is TRBV5-1, the J gene TRBJ1-1, with D maybe TRBD1 (6 bases). CDR1 SGHRS and CDR2 YFSETQ come from the germline V gene. This CDR3 has 15 residues. V gave up 0 bases and J gave up 3 bases, with 12 bases separating them. The complete variable domain, with remaining parts taken from reference TRBV5-1 and TRBJ1-1, reads KAGVTQTPRYLIKTRGQQVTLSCSPISGHRSVSWYQQTPGQGLQFLFEYFSETQRNKGNFPGRFSGRQFSNSRSEMNVSTLELGDSALYLCASSLATGRDTEAFFGQGTRLTVV.

This chain connects TRBV5-1 to TRBJ1-1; tentatively, D is TRBD1 (6 bases). This CDR3 has 15 residues. Germline assignment: CDR1 SGHRS and CDR2 YFSETQ. With 5 bases removed from V and 1 base from J, the gap between germline ends came to 15 bases. CDR3 protein: CASSPPGGQNTEAFF. CDR3 DNA sequence: TGCGCCAGCAGTCCCCCCGGGGGGCAGAACACTGAAGCTTTCTTT.

The CDR3 region is CAIGGEGLTNTGELFF. The CDR3 region has the DNA TGTGCCATCGGAGGGGAGGGACTAACGAACACCGGGGAGCTGTTTTTT. The rearrangement links TRBV10-3 to TRBJ2-2; 7 bases agree with TRBD2. The CDR3 extends over 16 amino acids. CDR1 is ENHRY and CDR2 is SYGVKD in the germline V gene. Unmatched junction bases numbered 9, after V lost 8 bases and J lost 0 bases.

The V gene is TRBV6-2 or TRBV6-3, the J gene TRBJ2-3; tentatively, D is TRBD2 (6 bases). Germline CDR1 and CDR2: MNHEY and SVGEGT. V was trimmed by 2 bases and J by 1 base, leaving 16 bases between them. There are 17 residues in the CDR3. DNA for the CDR3: TGTGCCAGCAGTTACCCTAGAGGCGGCGGGGGCACAGATACGCAGTATTTT. This codes for CASSYPRGGGGTDTQYF.

The sample holds one count of this clone. CDR3 DNA sequence: TGTGCCAGCAGCCAAGAAAGCGGGGGAGAGACCCAGTACTTC. This sequence encodes CASSQESGGETQYF. The genes are TRBV3-1 (or the pseudogene TRBV3-2) and TRBJ2-5; 8 bases agree with TRBD2. Germline CDR1 and CDR2: LGHDT and YNNKEL (reference sequence). The CDR3 sequence is 14 residues long. The V gene end was trimmed by 0 bases and the J gene end by 4 bases; junction bases not matched to a gene: 1.

The rearrangement uses TRBV28 and TRBJ1-2; D gene unclear. The CDR3 has 11 amino acids. Germline lookup yields CDR1 MDHEN and CDR2 SYDVKM. V was shortened by 2 bases and J by 6 bases, with 4 bases between the two germline ends. CDR3 loop: CASSLSHGYTF. The CDR3, as DNA: TGTGCCAGCAGTTTAAGCCATGGCTACACCTTC.

This clone was seen once. V usage is TRBV30 and J usage is TRBJ1-6; D may be TRBD1 (6 bases). V lost 3 bases and J 8 bases, leaving 17 bases between the germline ends. CDR3 length: 15 residues. Germline V gene data show CDR1 as GTSNPN and CDR2 as SVGIG (reference sequence). The CDR3 DNA follows: TGTGCCTGGAGCCTAGGGGGAGATCGAGATTCACCCCTCCACTTT. Residues: CAWSLGGDRDSPLHF.

This clone was seen a few times. J is TRBJ1-5 and V is TRBV30; D uncertain. With 7 bases removed from V and 6 bases from J, the gap between germline ends came to 13 bases. CDR1 and CDR2 (germline): GTSNPN, SVGIG (reference sequence). The CDR3 consists of 12 residues. The CDR3 bases are TGTGCCTTTAATGAGCGGACTCAGCCCCAGCATTTT. Protein sequence: CAFNERTQPQHF.

The chain combines TRBV2 with TRBJ1-5; D possibly corresponds to TRBD1 (6 bases). Trimming removed 6 bases from V and 6 bases from J, with 24 bases in between. Germline assignment: CDR1 SNHLY and CDR2 FYNNEI. This CDR3 has 17 residues. Here the CDR3 reads CASRAPTDGGLGQPQHF. CDR3 nucleotides: TGTGCCAGCAGAGCACCCACGGACGGGGGGCTCGGTCAGCCCCAGCATTTT.

The chain carries TRBV29-1 and TRBJ2-7, with 9 positions matching TRBD1. Germline lookup yields CDR1 SQVTM and CDR2 ANQGSEA. The CDR3 loop spans 13 amino acids. V shed 8 bases, J shed 4 bases, and the junction held 9 bases outside the gene matches. CDR3 in DNA: TGCAGCTCGACCGGGACAGGGAGTTACGAGCAGTACTTC. The encoded protein is CSSTGTGSYEQYF.

This clone came up a few times. The gene calls are TRBV15 and TRBJ2-3; 9 bases fit TRBD1. CDR1 is LNHNV, CDR2 YYDKDF, per germline (reference sequence). The V gene end was trimmed by 2 bases and the J gene end by 3 bases; junction bases not matched to a gene: 6. This CDR3 region has 16 residues. The CDR3: CATSRKRTGETDTQYF. In DNA, the CDR3 is TGTGCCACCAGCAGAAAACGGACAGGGGAGACAGATACGCAGTATTTT.

The chain uses TRBV5-6 and TRBJ1-1; D may be TRBD1 (5 bases). The V gene lost 2 bases and the J gene lost 4 bases, with 12 bases spanning the gap. The germline gives CDR1 SGHDT, CDR2 YYEEEE. The CDR3 covers 14 residues. The CDR3 is CASSFIDRTTEAFF. The CDR3 DNA reads as TGTGCCAGCAGCTTTATAGACAGAACCACTGAAGCTTTCTTT.

The chain uses TRBV2 and TRBJ1-5; TRBD1 matches 7 bases. CDR3 size: 16 residues. The ends lost 6 bases at V and 3 bases at J; junction bases unmatched: 11. Germline-derived CDR1 and CDR2 are SNHLY and FYNNEI. The CDR3 region has the DNA TGTGCCAGCAGGGGGGACAGTCGATGGTCCAATCAGCCCCAGCATTTT. Protein product: CASRGDSRWSNQPQHF.

The V and J genes are TRBV28 and TRBJ1-1; maybe TRBD1 (6 bases). The germline gives CDR1 MDHEN, CDR2 SYDVKM. CDR3 length: 13 residues. V gave up 6 bases and J gave up 2 bases, with 10 bases separating them. The CDR3 is CASSPGTNTEAFF. DNA of the CDR3: TGTGCCAGCAGCCCCGGGACAAACACTGAAGCTTTCTTT.

The chain links TRBV27 to TRBJ2-1; TRBD1 matches at 7 bases. In germline, CDR1 is MNHEY, CDR2 SMNVEV (reference sequence). V shed 3 bases and J 4 bases; nucleotides not matched to a gene: 9. The CDR3 contains 16 residues. CDR3 residues: CASSFLIPGQYNEQFF. DNA of the CDR3: TGTGCCAGCAGTTTTCTGATTCCGGGACAGTACAATGAGCAGTTCTTC.

The chain has TRBV27 and TRBJ1-2; 7 nucleotides agree with TRBD1. V gave up 5 bases and J gave up 3 bases; unmatched junction bases: 12. CDR3 length equals 16 residues. Germline V CDR1 and CDR2: MNHEY, SMNVEV (reference sequence). The CDR3 DNA is TGTGCCAGCAGTCCGATCCTAGGACAGGCAGACTATGGCTACACCTTC. Protein: CASSPILGQADYGYTF.

This chain joins TRBV27 and TRBJ2-7, with D possibly matching TRBD2 (5 bases). CDR1 is MNHEY and CDR2 is SMNVEV in the germline V gene (reference sequence). The germline V and J ends were trimmed by 2 bases and 3 bases, with 8 bases remaining between them. CDR3 size: 13 residues. CDR3 in amino acids: CASSLTSGYEQYF. CDR3 nucleotides: TGTGCCAGCAGTTTAACCAGCGGCTACGAGCAGTACTTC.

The chain employs TRBV19 and TRBJ1-1; the match to TRBD1 covers 9 bases. Germline lookup yields CDR1 LNHDA and CDR2 SQIVND (reference sequence). J lost 0 bases, V lost 5 bases, and 7 bases had no gene match. The CDR3 is 16 residues long. The CDR3 reads CASSLTGGGLNTEAFF. CDR3 coding DNA: TGTGCCAGTAGTTTAACAGGGGGCGGTTTGAACACTGAAGCTTTCTTT.

The chain combines TRBV27 with TRBJ1-5; 8 bases align to TRBD1. Germline CDR1 and CDR2: MNHEY and SMNVEV (reference sequence). The CDR3 is 15 amino acids. V lost 5 bases to trimming and J lost 4 bases; unmatched junction nucleotides: 7. The CDR3 region has the DNA TGTGCCAGCAGTACCGACAGGGGTAGGAATCAGCCCCAGCATTTT. Amino acid sequence: CASSTDRGRNQPQHF.

The V and J genes are TRBV25-1 and TRBJ1-4; perhaps TRBD1 as D (6 bases). V lost 4 bases, J lost 5 bases, and 14 bases lay in between. The CDR3 runs to 15 residues. Germline-derived CDR1 and CDR2 are MGHDK and SYGVNS. The CDR3 protein is CASSGSTGINEKLFF. The CDR3 nucleotides read TGTGCCAGCAGTGGGTCGACAGGAATAAATGAAAAACTGTTTTTT.

This clone has just a few counts. The sample carries other DNA sequences with the same CDR3. J is TRBJ2-3 and V is TRBV7-2, with D unclear. Germline V CDR1 and CDR2: SGHTA, FQGNSA. Trimming pared 1 base from V and 1 base from J, leaving 6 bases between. The CDR3 loop spans 14 amino acids. This CDR3 reads CASSLGAGTDTQYF. CDR3 coding DNA: TGTGCCAGCAGCTTAGGGGCCGGCACAGATACGCAGTATTTT.

V usage is TRBV7-2 and J usage is TRBJ1-1; D is uncertain. Looked up from germline, CDR1 is SGHTA and CDR2 is FQGNSA. Trimming pared 0 bases from V and 0 bases from J, leaving 17 bases between. The CDR3 sequence is 18 residues long. This CDR3 reads CASSLAPRRPSLNTEAFF. The DNA for the CDR3 is TGTGCCAGCAGCTTAGCGCCTCGGAGGCCCTCTTTGAACACTGAAGCTTTCTTT.

This rearrangement joins TRBV30 to TRBJ2-1, with a weak D call TRBD2 (6 bases). From germline, CDR1 is GTSNPN and CDR2 SVGIG (reference sequence). The germline V and J ends were trimmed by 7 bases and 0 bases, with 19 bases remaining between them. This CDR3 contains 16 residues. Written as DNA, the CDR3 is TGTGCCTCGCGGGGCTTTACTGAATACTCCTACAATGAGCAGTTCTTC. Protein sequence: CASRGFTEYSYNEQFF.

This chain links TRBV7-9 with TRBJ1-4; D unclear. Per germline, CDR1 SEHNR and CDR2 FQNEAQ (reference sequence). V shed 1 base and J shed 8 bases, with 8 bases lying between them. This CDR3 contains 13 residues. This CDR3 is CASSLGGGEKLFF. The CDR3 coding sequence is TGTGCCAGCAGCTTAGGGGGAGGGGAAAAACTGTTTTTT.

The chain combines TRBV6-5 with TRBJ2-5, with 7 bases lining up with TRBD2. V lost 6 bases, J lost 5 bases, and 9 bases stayed unmatched. This CDR3 is 14 amino acids long. CDR1 is MNHEY, CDR2 SVGAGI, per germline. CDR3 bases: TGTGCCAGCAGGGTCAGTCCGGGAGGTGAGACCCAGTACTTC. The encoded protein is CASRVSPGGETQYF.

The rearrangement joins TRBV6-5 to TRBJ2-7, with a tentative D call TRBD1 (6 bases). Deletions cut 0 bases from V and 2 bases from J, with 11 bases between. CDR1 and CDR2 from the germline V gene are MNHEY and SVGAGI. The CDR3 consists of 15 residues. The CDR3 sequence: CASSYSGQGPYEQYF. The CDR3 DNA follows: TGTGCCAGCAGTTACTCGGGTCAGGGGCCCTACGAGCAGTACTTC.

V gene TRBV28 combines with J gene TRBJ2-2; tentatively, D is TRBD1 (5 bases). CDR3 length: 16 amino acids. Trimming took off 1 base at V and 6 bases at J, with 15 bases between the two ends. CDR1 and CDR2 (germline): MDHEN, SYDVKM. The CDR3 sequence is CASSLFPGFDSGELFF. CDR3 DNA: TGTGCCAGCAGTTTATTTCCAGGGTTTGATTCCGGGGAGCTGTTTTTT.